This record covers a single T cell receptor beta chain. V was pared by 5 bases and J by 5 bases, with 7 bases of the junction left unmatched. Germline CDR1 and CDR2: MNHEY and SVGEGT. The CDR3 extends over 14 amino acids. The data were obtained in a study of blood T cell repertoires in COVID-19. TCRdb's table, derived via immunoSEQ multiplex PCR, lists solely in-frame clones and lacks some. The data contain over 250,000 clones, about nine tenths of them seen just once; the ten biggest clones take up about 10%. The V and J genes are TRBV6-2 or TRBV6-3 and TRBJ2-3; 7 nucleotides agree with TRBD2. Sample: peripheral blood. This TCR came from a man aged 35 to 55 who had recovered from COVID-19. In nucleotides, the CDR3 is TGTGCCAGCAGTCCCGGACTAGTTGGAGATACGCAGTATTTT. Translating it yields CASSPGLVGDTQYF.